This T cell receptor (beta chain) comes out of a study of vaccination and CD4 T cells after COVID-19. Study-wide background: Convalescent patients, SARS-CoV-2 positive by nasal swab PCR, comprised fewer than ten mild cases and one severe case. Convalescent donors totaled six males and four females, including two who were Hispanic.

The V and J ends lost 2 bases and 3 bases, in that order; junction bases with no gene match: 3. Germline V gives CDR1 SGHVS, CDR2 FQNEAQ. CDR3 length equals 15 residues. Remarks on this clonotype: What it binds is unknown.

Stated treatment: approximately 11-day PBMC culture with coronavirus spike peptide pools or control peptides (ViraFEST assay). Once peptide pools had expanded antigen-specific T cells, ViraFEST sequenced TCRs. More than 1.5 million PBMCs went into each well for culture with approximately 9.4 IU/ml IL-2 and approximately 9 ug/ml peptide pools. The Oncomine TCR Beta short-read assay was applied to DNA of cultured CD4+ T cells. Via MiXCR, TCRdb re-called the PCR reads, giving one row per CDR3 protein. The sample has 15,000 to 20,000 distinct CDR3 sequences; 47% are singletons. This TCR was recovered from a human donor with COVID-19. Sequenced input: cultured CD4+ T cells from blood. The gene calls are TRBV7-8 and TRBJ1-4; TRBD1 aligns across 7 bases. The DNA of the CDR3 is TGTGCCAGCAGCTTAATCCAGGGGGCTAATGAAAAACTGTTTTTT. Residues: CASSLIQGANEKLFF.